What follows are 2 T cell receptor beta chains derived from one specimen sequenced in a study of blood T cell repertoires in COVID-19. Profiling relied on immunoSEQ multiplex PCR, and the TCRdb table lists in-frame clones only, not all of them. The sample has a few hundred thousand clones, approximately 89% seen once. The sample taken for sequencing was PBMCs or T cells enriched from blood (not recorded which). These receptors were collected from a young woman who had recovered from COVID-19.

This chain uses TRBV19 with TRBJ1-5; 11 bases fit TRBD1. The CDR3 is 15 residues long. Trimming cost V 6 bases and J 5 bases; bases outside gene matches: 6. Germline V lookup: CDR1 LNHDA, CDR2 SQIVND (reference sequence). CDR3 protein: CASSLDRGRDQPQHF. CDR3 in DNA: TGTGCCAGTAGCCTGGACAGGGGGCGAGATCAGCCCCAGCATTTT.

This chain links TRBV5-4 with TRBJ1-1; a possible D gene is TRBD1 (5 bases). From germline, CDR1 is SGHNT and CDR2 YYREEE (reference sequence). The V end lost 4 bases, the J end lost 4 bases, and 11 bases lay between the germline ends. The length of the CDR3 is 13 residues. CDR3 loop: CASSLGGGTEAFF. CDR3 nucleotides: TGTGCCAGCAGCCTGGGGGGGGGCACTGAAGCTTTCTTT.